The T cell receptor beta chain under discussion was sequenced for a study of T cell repertoires in cytomegalovirus infection. Study at large: CMV epitopes used comprised recently identified HLA-C-restricted ones and well-studied HLA-B-restricted ones. CMV infection plus the matching HLA type was flagged by public TCR beta signatures. Whole-study results and caveats: Summed public TCR beta family frequency identified CMV carriers bearing the relevant HLA.

TCRdb itself ran the reads through MiXCR, one entry per CDR3 protein. The data show some 150,000 distinct CDR3 sequences, over 25% seen once. This CDR3 comprises 16 residues. V lost 0 bases and J lost 7; bases outside the gene matches: 3. Per germline, CDR1 ENHRY and CDR2 SYGVKD. Worth noting for this clonotype: Its cognate antigen is unknown.

This receptor was taken from a human donor in good health (CMV status not recorded). Some clones in this sample may be carry-over from other donors' samples. The sequencing here drew on CD8+ T cells from cultured PBMCs, taken from culture after CMV antigen stimulation. The V and J genes are TRBV10-3 and TRBJ1-6, with TRBD1 identical over 10 bases. The CDR3 DNA reads as TGTGCCATCAGTGAGTCCGGGACAGGGGCGAATTCACCCCTCCACTTT. Residues: CAISESGTGANSPLHF.